What follows are 21 T cell receptor beta chains derived from one specimen sequenced in a study of molecular identifiers for immune sequencing clone quantification. TCRdb fed the PCR reads into MiXCR, producing one record per CDR3 protein. The data hold 250,000 to 400,000 distinct CDR3 sequences, with over 20% observed a single time. Sequencing input: naive CD8+ T cells from blood, with Jurkat cell RNA spiked in. This sample's subset: FACS-sorted CD8+CD4-CCR7+CD45RA+ naive T cells. These receptors were taken from a human donor in good health. Some libraries in this study had Jurkat cell RNA spiked in.

In the case of this clonotype: This may be a read error: a much more frequent sequence differs by one nucleotide. This rearrangement joins TRBV27 to TRBJ1-1; 9 bases are shared with TRBD1. CDR1 MNHEY and CDR2 SMNVEV come from the germline V gene (reference sequence). This CDR3 has 15 residues. The CDR3 sequence is CVSRGGTGMNTEAFF. The CDR3, as DNA: TGTGTCAGCAGGGGGGGGACAGGGATGAACACTGAAGCTTTCTTT.

The sample holds many counts of this clonotype. V gene TRBV27 combines with J gene TRBJ2-7; 9 nucleotides agree with TRBD1. Germline assignment: CDR1 MNHEY and CDR2 SMNVEV (reference sequence). CDR3 size: 12 residues. V was clipped by 11 bases and J by 4 bases; unmatched bases: 6. The CDR3 reads CACGQGLYEQYF. The DNA for the CDR3 is TGTGCCTGCGGACAGGGGCTGTACGAGCAGTACTTC.

Concerning this clonotype itself: This may be a read error, as it is one base from a much larger clone. Lacking the conserved final phenylalanine or tryptophan, this CDR3 likely reflects a read error. V gene TRBV7-6 combines with J gene TRBJ2-1, with 11 bases that match TRBD2. V lost 5 bases and J lost 8; bases outside the gene matches: 8. The CDR3 is 15 residues long. Germline V gene sequence: CDR1 SGHVS, CDR2 FNYEAQ. The CDR3 DNA is TGTGCCAGCAGCCTAACTAGCGGGGGCGGAGATGAGCAGTTCTCC. It codes for CASSLTSGGGDEQFS.

A word on this clonotype: A much larger clonotype is one base distant, so this may be a read error. CDR3 bases: TGTGCCAGCAGTCCAAGGCGAAAGAGTGAAGCTTTCTTT. Translating gives CASSPRRKSEAFF. The gene calls are TRBV12-3 or TRBV12-4 and TRBJ1-1; D remains unclear. The CDR3 extends over 13 amino acids. V dropped 5 bases and J dropped 7 bases, with 14 bases sitting between them.

Of note for this clonotype: Mismatch with germline at one junction end may stem from a read error. This chain uses TRBV9 with TRBJ2-2, with a weak D call TRBD2 (5 bases). CDR1 and CDR2 from the germline V gene are SGDLS and YYNGEE. The CDR3 totals 15 residues. CDR3: CACSFRTANTGEPFF. DNA for the CDR3: TGTGCCTGCAGCTTTAGGACTGCGAACACCGGGGAGCCGTTTTTT.

The chain combines TRBV6-2 or TRBV6-3 with TRBJ1-5; D is uncertain. This CDR3 spans 16 amino acids. Germline V gene lookup returns CDR1 MNHEY and CDR2 SVGEGT. The V end lost 0 bases, the J end lost 0 bases, and 9 bases lay between the germline ends. CDR3 bases: TGTGCCAGCAGTTACTCGGAAACGTATAGCAATCAGCCCCAGCATTTT. Its translation: CASSYSETYSNQPQHF.

This clonotype was seen many times. The chain couples TRBV29-1 to TRBJ2-2; D remains ambiguous. Between the trimmed V and J ends, which lost 6 bases and 6 bases, there was a span of 11 bases. Per germline, CDR1 SQVTM and CDR2 ANQGSEA. The CDR3 extends over 12 amino acids. CDR3 in DNA: TGCAGCGTCGGACGGAGCTCCGGGGAGCTGTTTTTT. Translated: CSVGRSSGELFF.

This clonotype showed up many times. The rearrangement joins TRBV7-9 to TRBJ1-1; TRBD1 matches 7 bases. The CDR3 is 14 amino acids. Germline loops: CDR1 SEHNR, CDR2 FQNEAQ (reference sequence). The V gene end was trimmed by 4 bases and the J gene end by 3 bases; junction bases not matched to a gene: 5. For the CDR3, the DNA is TGTGCCAGCAGCTCAGGGGGACAGCACACTGAAGCTTTCTTT. This sequence encodes CASSSGGQHTEAFF.

This clonotype was found many times. The CDR3 loop is CASSREWDRDSTDTQYF. In nucleotides, the CDR3 is TGTGCCAGCAGCCGAGAGTGGGACAGGGACAGCACAGATACGCAGTATTTT. The chain has TRBV7-9 and TRBJ2-3; 9 bases fit TRBD1. CDR1 and CDR2 (germline): SEHNR, FQNEAQ (reference sequence). After removal of 5 bases from V and 0 bases from J, the junction contained 9 bases not matched to a gene. This CDR3 comprises 17 residues.

This clonotype was recorded only once. This chain links TRBV20-1 with TRBJ2-7, with D possibly matching TRBD1 (5 bases). In germline, CDR1 is DFQATT, CDR2 SNEGSKA (reference sequence). The CDR3 loop spans 17 amino acids. Trimming took 0 bases from V and 2 from J, leaving 20 bases between them. The CDR3 nucleotides are TGCAGTGCTAGAGATCGACAGAGCTCCACAATTACCTACGAGCAGTACTTC. Translation gives CSARDRQSSTITYEQYF.

This clonotype was detected once. This could be a read error, since a much larger clone is one nucleotide away. The chain links TRBV9 to TRBJ2-2; D possibly corresponds to TRBD2 (5 bases). The CDR3 covers 12 residues. Germline V lookup: CDR1 SGDLS, CDR2 YYNGEE. This chain's CDR3 is CASRRATGELSF. CDR3 coding DNA: TGTGCCAGCAGACGAGCCACCGGGGAGCTGTCTTTT.

This clonotype appeared a few times. The chain recombines TRBV5-6 with TRBJ1-1; 9 bases align to TRBD1. CDR3 length equals 16 residues. Germline CDR1 SGHDT, CDR2 YYEEEE. Trimming at V came to 3 bases and at J to 0 bases, leaving 6 bases not matched to a gene. CDR3 in DNA: TGTGCCAGCAGCTGGGGACAGGGTACGGTGAACACTGAAGCTTTCTTT. Translation gives CASSWGQGTVNTEAFF.

Concerning this clonotype: A much larger clone is a single base away; this may be a read error. J is TRBJ2-2 and V is TRBV30; D is possibly TRBD2 (5 bases). The CDR3 is 12 residues long. V was shortened by 8 bases and J by 5 bases, with 12 bases between the two germline ends. CDR1 is GTSNPN and CDR2 is SVGIG in the germline V gene (reference sequence). The CDR3 loop is CARGQTTGELFF. Written as DNA, the CDR3 is TGTGCCCGGGGTCAGACAACCGGGGAGCTGTTTTTT.

There are many counts of this clonotype. J is TRBJ2-7 and V is TRBV4-3, with unresolved D. Trimming left V 3 bases short and J 4 bases short, with 10 bases between. Germline lookup yields CDR1 LGHNA and CDR2 YSLEER. The length of the CDR3 is 13 residues. CDR3 bases: TGCGCCAGCAGCCACGCAAGAAGTTACGAGCAGTACTTC. This encodes CASSHARSYEQYF.

This clonotype came up many times. The chain uses TRBV7-9 and TRBJ2-5; TRBD2 matches 7 bases. The germline gives CDR1 SEHNR, CDR2 FQNEAQ (reference sequence). V lost 5 bases to trimming and J lost 2 bases; unmatched junction nucleotides: 14. This CDR3 region has 17 residues. In DNA form, the CDR3 reads TGTGCCAGCAGCGCCCCCGGGGAGGGAGGTTGGCAAGAGACCCAGTACTTC. As protein: CASSAPGEGGWQETQYF.

The chain has TRBV29-1 and TRBJ2-7; D is ambiguous. The ends were cut back, 0 bases at V and 1 base at J, with 7 bases in the middle. The CDR3 runs to 13 residues. In germline, CDR1 is SQVTM, CDR2 ANQGSEA. CDR3 sequence reads: CSVEDEESYEQYF. As DNA, the CDR3 is TGCAGCGTTGAAGATGAGGAATCCTACGAGCAGTACTTC.

A note on this clonotype: Possible read error: a much larger clone is one base away. The rearrangement uses TRBV4-1 and TRBJ1-1, with unresolved D. Germline V lookup: CDR1 MGHRA, CDR2 YSYEKL. There are 15 residues in the CDR3. The CDR3 DNA reads as TGCGCCGGCAGCCCCTCGACGGGCCCGAACACTGAAGCTTTCTTT. This sequence encodes CAGSPSTGPNTEAFF.

This clonotype was seen many times. The chain has TRBV6-2 or TRBV6-3 and TRBJ1-1, with 8 bases identical to TRBD1. The V gene's germline CDR1 is MNHEY and CDR2 SVGEGT. Losses at the gene ends were 8 bases for V and 0 bases for J; bases not matched to a gene: 5. There are 14 residues in the CDR3. The chain's CDR3 is CASRQGPMNTEAFF. In DNA form, the CDR3 reads TGTGCCAGCCGACAGGGGCCGATGAACACTGAAGCTTTCTTT.

There are many counts of this clonotype. The chain employs TRBV19 and TRBJ2-3; TRBD2 aligns across 13 bases. Germline V lookup: CDR1 LNHDA, CDR2 SQIVND (reference sequence). Unmatched junction bases numbered 7, after V lost 5 bases and J lost 2 bases. This CDR3 comprises 17 residues. This CDR3 is CASSPWGLAGPTDTQYF. CDR3 nucleotides: TGTGCCAGTAGTCCCTGGGGACTAGCGGGACCCACAGATACGCAGTATTTT.

This clonotype was counted only a few times. Being one base from a much bigger clone, this may be a read error. The V and J genes are TRBV12-3 or TRBV12-4 and TRBJ2-3; D unresolved. The CDR3 loop spans 17 amino acids. CDR3 region: CASSPVEPSRVADAQYF. The CDR3 DNA is TGTGCCAGCAGTCCCGTAGAGCCCTCTCGGGTAGCAGATGCGCAGTATTTT.

This clonotype was recorded at least ten times. The V call is TRBV7-9, the J call TRBJ2-7; D is undetermined. CDR1 and CDR2 from the germline V gene are SEHNR and FQNEAQ (reference sequence). V shed 4 bases and J shed 4 bases, with 17 bases lying between them. The CDR3 has 15 residues. CDR3 region: CASSSGSLHPYEQYF. CDR3 coding DNA: TGTGCCAGCAGCTCGGGCAGCCTTCACCCATACGAGCAGTACTTC.